Below, one T cell receptor beta chain is given with its context. This CDR3 is 16 amino acids long. Trimming removed 4 bases at V and 3 bases at J, with 19 bases between. Germline assignment: CDR1 SGHNT and CDR2 YENEEA. Seattle-derived patients entered the study during active infection and were followed longitudinally. Authors' analysis steps: Estimation of nucleated cell counts was performed using reference gene primer amplification. Here immunoSEQ multiplex PCR was the method, and the copy in TCRdb shows in-frame clones only, minus some. Clone size and the V and J calls come from that table; the DNA yielded D and trimming. The table lists roughly 300,000 clones, roughly 89% of them singletons. The sample comes from a study of blood T cell repertoires in COVID-19. The overall study: Samples of COVID-19 (acute and convalescent) were obtained from the United States, Italy and Spain. T cells, B-cell-depleted T cells, or PBMCs provided the cDNA or gDNA that served as material.

The chain employs TRBV11-3 and TRBJ2-7, with D tentatively TRBD2 (6 bases). The sample consisted of peripheral blood. The receptor was isolated from a woman in her 30s with COVID-19, enrolled during active disease. CDR3 loop: CASSSLRWRGGYEQYV. In DNA, the CDR3 is TGTGCCAGCAGCTCTCTTCGGTGGCGGGGCGGCTACGAGCAGTACGTC.